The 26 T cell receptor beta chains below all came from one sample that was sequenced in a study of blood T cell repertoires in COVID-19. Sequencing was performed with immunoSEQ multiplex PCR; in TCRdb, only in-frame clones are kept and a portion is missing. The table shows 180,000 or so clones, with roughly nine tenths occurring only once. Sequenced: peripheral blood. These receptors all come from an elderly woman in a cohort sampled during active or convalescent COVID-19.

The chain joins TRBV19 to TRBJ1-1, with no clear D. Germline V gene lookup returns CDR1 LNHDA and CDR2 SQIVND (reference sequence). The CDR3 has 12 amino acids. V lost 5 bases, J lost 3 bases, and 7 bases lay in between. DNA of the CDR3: TGTGCCAGTAGTCTCGGGTACACTGAAGCTTTCTTT. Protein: CASSLGYTEAFF.

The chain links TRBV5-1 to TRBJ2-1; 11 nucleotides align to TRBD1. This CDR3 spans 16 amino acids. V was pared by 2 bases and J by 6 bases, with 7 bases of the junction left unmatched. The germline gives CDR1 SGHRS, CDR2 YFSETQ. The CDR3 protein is CASSFPDRGRINEQFF. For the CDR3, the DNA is TGCGCCAGCAGCTTCCCGGACAGGGGGCGGATCAATGAGCAGTTCTTC.

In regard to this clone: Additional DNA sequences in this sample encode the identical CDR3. CDR3 protein: CASSLSRNQPQHF. In nucleotides, the CDR3 is TGTGCCAGCAGTTTAAGCCGAAATCAGCCCCAGCATTTT. The chain links TRBV27 to TRBJ1-5; no clear D. V was pared by 2 bases and J by 4 bases, with 6 bases between. This CDR3 is built from 13 residues. CDR1 MNHEY and CDR2 SMNVEV come from the germline V gene (reference sequence).

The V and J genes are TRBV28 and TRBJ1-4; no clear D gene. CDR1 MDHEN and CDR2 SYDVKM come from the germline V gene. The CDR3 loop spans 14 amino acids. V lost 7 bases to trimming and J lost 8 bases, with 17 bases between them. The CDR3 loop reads CASTIAGFKEKLFF. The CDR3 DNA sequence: TGTGCCAGCACAATTGCGGGGTTCAAGGAAAAACTGTTTTTT.

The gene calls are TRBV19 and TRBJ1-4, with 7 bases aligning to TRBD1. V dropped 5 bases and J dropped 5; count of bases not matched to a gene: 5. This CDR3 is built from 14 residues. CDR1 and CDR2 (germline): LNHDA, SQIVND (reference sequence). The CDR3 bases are TGTGCCAGTAGTTCCCGGGACAGAAATGAAAAACTGTTTTTT. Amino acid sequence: CASSSRDRNEKLFF.

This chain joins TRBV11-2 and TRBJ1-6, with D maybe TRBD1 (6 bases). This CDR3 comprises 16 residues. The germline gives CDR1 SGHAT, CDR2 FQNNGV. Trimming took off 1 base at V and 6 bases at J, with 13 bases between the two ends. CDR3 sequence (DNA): TGTGCCAGCAGCTTAGCGCACAGGGTGGGTAATTCACCCCTCCACTTT. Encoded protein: CASSLAHRVGNSPLHF.

The CDR3 nucleotides are TGTGCCATCAGTGACCCGGGAGGAACTTCCGGGGAGCTGTTTTTT. The encoded protein is CAISDPGGTSGELFF. The V and J genes are TRBV10-3 and TRBJ2-2, with 7 bases fitting TRBD2. Germline V gives CDR1 ENHRY, CDR2 SYGVKD. The junction had 7 bases not matched to a gene; V was cut back by 3 bases and J by 6 bases. The length of the CDR3 is 15 residues.

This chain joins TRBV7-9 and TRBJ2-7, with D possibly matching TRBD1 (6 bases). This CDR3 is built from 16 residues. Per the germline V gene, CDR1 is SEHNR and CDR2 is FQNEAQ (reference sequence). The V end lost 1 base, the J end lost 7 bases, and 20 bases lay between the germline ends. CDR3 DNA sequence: TGTGCCAGCAGCTTAGATCCAGGGGTCATCTCGGGAGAGCAGTACTTC. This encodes CASSLDPGVISGEQYF.

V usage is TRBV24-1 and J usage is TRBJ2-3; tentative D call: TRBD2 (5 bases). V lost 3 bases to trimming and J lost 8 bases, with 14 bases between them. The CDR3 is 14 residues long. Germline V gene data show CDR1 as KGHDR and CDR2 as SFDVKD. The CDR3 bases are TGTGCCACCAGTGATGAAGCTGCTCGGGGTACGCAGTATTTT. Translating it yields CATSDEAARGTQYF.

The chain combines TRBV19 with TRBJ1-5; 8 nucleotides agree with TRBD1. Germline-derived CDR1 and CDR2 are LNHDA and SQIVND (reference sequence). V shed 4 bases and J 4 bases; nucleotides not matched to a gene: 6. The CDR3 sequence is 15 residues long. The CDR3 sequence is CASSTHRGRNQPQHF. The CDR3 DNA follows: TGTGCCAGTAGTACGCACAGGGGGAGGAATCAGCCCCAGCATTTT. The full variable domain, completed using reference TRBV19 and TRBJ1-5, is DGGITQSPKYLFRKEGQNVTLSCEQNLNHDAMYWYRQDPGQGLRLIYYSQIVNDFQKGDIAEGYSVSREKKESFPLTVTSAQKNPTAFYLCASSTHRGRNQPQHFGDGTRLSIL.

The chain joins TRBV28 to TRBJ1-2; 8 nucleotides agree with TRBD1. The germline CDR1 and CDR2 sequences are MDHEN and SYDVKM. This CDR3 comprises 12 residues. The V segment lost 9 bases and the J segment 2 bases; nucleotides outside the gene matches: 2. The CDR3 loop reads CASRQGNYGYTF. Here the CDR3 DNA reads TGTGCCAGTAGACAGGGGAACTATGGCTACACCTTC.

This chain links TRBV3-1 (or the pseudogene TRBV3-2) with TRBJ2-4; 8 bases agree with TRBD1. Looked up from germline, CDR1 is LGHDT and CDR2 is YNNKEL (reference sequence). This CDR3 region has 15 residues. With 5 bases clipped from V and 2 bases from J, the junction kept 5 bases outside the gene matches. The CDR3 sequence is CASSWGQATKNIQYF. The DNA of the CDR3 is TGTGCCAGCAGCTGGGGACAGGCAACCAAAAACATTCAGTACTTC.

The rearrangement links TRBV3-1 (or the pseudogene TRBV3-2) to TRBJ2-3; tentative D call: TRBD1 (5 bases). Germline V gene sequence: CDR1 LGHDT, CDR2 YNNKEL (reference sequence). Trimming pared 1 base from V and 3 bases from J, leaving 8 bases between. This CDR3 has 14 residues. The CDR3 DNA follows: TGTGCCAGCAGCCAAGGGGGCGGTACAGATACGCAGTATTTT. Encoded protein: CASSQGGGTDTQYF.

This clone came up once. In nucleotides, the CDR3 is TGTGCCAGCAGTTCCCCGACACAGGCTTTCTTT. Translation: CASSSPTQAFF. V and J are TRBV27 and TRBJ1-1; no definite D call. Germline V CDR1 and CDR2: MNHEY, SMNVEV (reference sequence). The length of the CDR3 is 11 residues. V shed 4 bases and J shed 11 bases, with 11 bases lying between them.

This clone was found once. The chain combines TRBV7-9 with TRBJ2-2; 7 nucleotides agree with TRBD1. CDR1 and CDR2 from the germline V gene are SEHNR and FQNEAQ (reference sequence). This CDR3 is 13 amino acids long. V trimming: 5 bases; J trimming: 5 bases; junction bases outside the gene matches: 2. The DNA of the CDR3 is TGTGCCAGCAGCGCGACAGGGACCGGGGAGCTGTTTTTT. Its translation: CASSATGTGELFF.

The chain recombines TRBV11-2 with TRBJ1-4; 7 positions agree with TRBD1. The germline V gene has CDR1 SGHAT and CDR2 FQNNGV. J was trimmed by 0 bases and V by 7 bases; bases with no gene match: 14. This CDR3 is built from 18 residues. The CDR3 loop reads CASKTGLRGLTTNEKLFF. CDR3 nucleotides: TGTGCCAGCAAGACAGGGCTACGTGGTTTAACAACTAATGAAAAACTGTTTTTT.

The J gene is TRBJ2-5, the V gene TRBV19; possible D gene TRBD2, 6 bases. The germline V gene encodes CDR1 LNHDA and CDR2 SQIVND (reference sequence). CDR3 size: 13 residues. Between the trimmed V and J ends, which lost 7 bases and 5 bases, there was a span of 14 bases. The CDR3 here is CASKSQGGETQYF. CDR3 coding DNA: TGTGCCAGTAAAAGTCAGGGAGGTGAGACCCAGTACTTC.

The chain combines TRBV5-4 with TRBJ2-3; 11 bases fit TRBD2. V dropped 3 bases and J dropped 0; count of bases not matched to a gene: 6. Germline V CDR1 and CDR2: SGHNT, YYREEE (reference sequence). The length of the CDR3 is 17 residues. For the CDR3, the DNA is TGTGCCAGCAGCTCTAGCGGGAGGCCCCCTAGCACAGATACGCAGTATTTT. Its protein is CASSSSGRPPSTDTQYF.

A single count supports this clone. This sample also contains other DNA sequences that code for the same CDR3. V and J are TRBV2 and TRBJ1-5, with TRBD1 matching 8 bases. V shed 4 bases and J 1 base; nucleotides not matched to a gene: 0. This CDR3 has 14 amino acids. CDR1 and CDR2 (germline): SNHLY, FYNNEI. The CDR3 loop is CASSGQGSNQPQHF. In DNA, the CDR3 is TGTGCCAGCAGTGGACAGGGGAGCAATCAGCCCCAGCATTTT.

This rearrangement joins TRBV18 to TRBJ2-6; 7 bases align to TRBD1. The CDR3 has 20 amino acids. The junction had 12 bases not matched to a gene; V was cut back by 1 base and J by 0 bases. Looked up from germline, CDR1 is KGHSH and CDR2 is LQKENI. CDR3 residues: CASSPLSTGASRSGANVLTF. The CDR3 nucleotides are TGTGCCAGCTCACCACTATCTACAGGGGCCTCACGCTCTGGGGCCAACGTCCTGACTTTC.

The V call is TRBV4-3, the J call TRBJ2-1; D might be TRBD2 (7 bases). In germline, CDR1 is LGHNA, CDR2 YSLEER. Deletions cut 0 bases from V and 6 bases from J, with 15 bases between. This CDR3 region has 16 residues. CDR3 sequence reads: CASSQDRGGAFNEQFF. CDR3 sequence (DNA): TGCGCCAGCAGCCAAGATAGAGGGGGGGCATTCAATGAGCAGTTCTTC.

The CDR3 nucleotides are TGCGCCAGCACAGCGGGGGGCCGACGTCGAGAGACCCAGTACTTC. Encoded protein: CASTAGGRRRETQYF. This chain uses TRBV5-1 with TRBJ2-5; 9 positions match TRBD2. Germline V lookup: CDR1 SGHRS, CDR2 YFSETQ. The junction had 10 bases not matched to a gene; V was cut back by 6 bases and J by 4 bases. The CDR3 consists of 15 residues. Using reference TRBV5-1 and TRBJ2-5 for the parts outside the CDR3, the full variable domain is KAGVTQTPRYLIKTRGQQVTLSCSPISGHRSVSWYQQTPGQGLQFLFEYFSETQRNKGNFPGRFSGRQFSNSRSEMNVSTLELGDSALYLCASTAGGRRRETQYFGPGTRLLVL.

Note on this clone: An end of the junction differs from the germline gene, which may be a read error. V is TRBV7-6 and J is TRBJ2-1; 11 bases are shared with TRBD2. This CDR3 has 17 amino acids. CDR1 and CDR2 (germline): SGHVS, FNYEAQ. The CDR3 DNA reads TGTGCCAGCAGCCTAGCGGCTAGCGGGGGGATCGACAATGAGCAGTTCTTC. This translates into CASSLAASGGIDNEQFF.

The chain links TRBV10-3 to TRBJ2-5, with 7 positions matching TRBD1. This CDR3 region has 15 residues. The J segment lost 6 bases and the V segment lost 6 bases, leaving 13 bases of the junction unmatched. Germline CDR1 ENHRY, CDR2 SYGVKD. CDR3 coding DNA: TGTGCCATCAGCAAAGAGGGACAGAGGGGAAAGACCCAGTACTTC. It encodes CAISKEGQRGKTQYF.

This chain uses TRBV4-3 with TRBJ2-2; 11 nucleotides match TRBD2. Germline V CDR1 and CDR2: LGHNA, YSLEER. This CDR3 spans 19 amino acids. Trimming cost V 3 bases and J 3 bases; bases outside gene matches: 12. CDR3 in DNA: TGCGCCAGCAGCCATCGGCCCGGCCTAGCGGGGGGTGACACCGGGGAGCTGTTTTTT. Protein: CASSHRPGLAGGDTGELFF.

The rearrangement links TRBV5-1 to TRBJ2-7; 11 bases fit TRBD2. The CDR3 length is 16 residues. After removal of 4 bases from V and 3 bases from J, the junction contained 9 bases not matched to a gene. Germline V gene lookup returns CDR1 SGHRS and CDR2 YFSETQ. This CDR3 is CASSPARLAGGYEQYF. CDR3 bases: TGCGCCAGCAGCCCGGCGCGGCTAGCGGGGGGCTACGAGCAGTACTTC. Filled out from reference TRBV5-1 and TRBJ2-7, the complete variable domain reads KAGVTQTPRYLIKTRGQQVTLSCSPISGHRSVSWYQQTPGQGLQFLFEYFSETQRNKGNFPGRFSGRQFSNSRSEMNVSTLELGDSALYLCASSPARLAGGYEQYFGPGTRLTVT.